The present entry profiles one T cell receptor beta chain with its context. Its target is not known. These data are taken from a study of cytomegalovirus exposure and HLA in healthy donors. Whole-study context: From 150 million to 200 million T cells, an earlier analysis saw 90 million to 130 million unique TCR beta sequences. Study observations and caveats: The study had only CMV serostatus as immune exposure information. Follow-up analysis seemed to connect common viral pathogens with several of the most significant clusters identified.

Primers included in the PCR were 60 Vbeta and 13 Jbeta primers. The protocol was immunoSEQ multiplex PCR, while the TCRdb copy is restricted to in-frame clones and leaves out a portion. The repertoire holds 80,000 to 95,000 clones, 84% seen once, with about 5.6% in the top ten. Whereas donors were nominally healthy upon sampling, unrecorded immune exposures were probable. This CDR3 contains 15 residues. The germline CDR1 and CDR2 sequences are LNHDA and SQIVND (reference sequence). V was pared by 3 bases and J by 3 bases, with 15 bases between. The sequence came from a woman under 30 in good health and CMV-seropositive. The sequencing input was PBMCs. The chain is built from TRBV19 and TRBJ2-7; D perhaps matches TRBD2 (6 bases). The CDR3 loop reads CASSIGGSNFYEQYF. The CDR3 DNA sequence: TGTGCCAGTAGTATTGGGGGGAGTAATTTCTACGAGCAGTACTTC.